Presented here are 27 T cell receptor beta chains from one specimen sequenced in a study of OX40 agonist ivuxolimab in advanced cancers. The method was immunoSEQ multiplex PCR; TCRdb's version includes in-frame clones alone and lacks a portion of them. The sample includes roughly 32,000 clones, around four fifths of them seen just once. Sample: CD4+ or CD8+ T cells sorted from blood, taken in a trial of the OX40 agonist ivuxolimab. These receptor sequences come from an adult with an advanced solid tumor such as melanoma, head and neck, liver or kidney cancer.

The chain is built from TRBV7-9 and TRBJ1-3; 7 bases match TRBD1. Unmatched junction bases numbered 3, after V lost 5 bases and J lost 2 bases. Per germline, CDR1 SEHNR and CDR2 FQNEAQ (reference sequence). The CDR3 covers 14 residues. The CDR3 loop reads CASSPTGAGNTIYF. CDR3 in DNA: TGTGCCAGCAGCCCAACAGGGGCTGGAAACACCATATATTTT.

The V and J genes are TRBV6-5 and TRBJ2-1; tentative D call: TRBD1 (6 bases). There are 16 residues in the CDR3. Germline CDR1 reads MNHEY; CDR2 reads SVGAGI. The V end was cut by 1 base, the J end by 5 bases, with 15 bases between. Here the CDR3 DNA reads TGTGCCAGCAGTTACTATGGCAGGGGCCGCGACAATGAGCAGTTCTTC. This codes for CASSYYGRGRDNEQFF.

The chain carries TRBV18 and TRBJ2-1; 10 nucleotides match TRBD1. CDR1 and CDR2 (germline): KGHSH, LQKENI. The CDR3 contains 15 residues. Germline trimming cut 3 bases from V and 4 bases from J; bases unmatched to any gene: 3. CDR3: CASSPGQGRYNEQFF. CDR3 DNA sequence: TGTGCCAGCTCACCGGGACAGGGGCGTTACAATGAGCAGTTCTTC.

The rearrangement links TRBV5-6 to TRBJ2-7; 10 nucleotides line up with TRBD1. CDR1 and CDR2 (germline): SGHDT, YYEEEE. Unmatched junction bases numbered 6, after V lost 4 bases and J lost 2 bases. This CDR3 has 15 amino acids. CDR3 amino acids: CASSKSGTGAYEQYF. CDR3 nucleotides: TGTGCCAGCAGCAAATCCGGGACAGGGGCCTACGAGCAGTACTTC. The variable domain in full, with the rest retrieved from reference TRBV5-6 and TRBJ2-7, is DAGVTQSPTHLIKTRGQQVTLRCSPKSGHDTVSWYQQALGQGPQFIFQYYEEEERQRGNFPDRFSGHQFPNYSSELNVNALLLGDSALYLCASSKSGTGAYEQYFGPGTRLTVT.

This rearrangement joins TRBV5-4 to TRBJ2-3; D may be TRBD1 (6 bases). Trimming took 1 base from V and 1 from J, leaving 10 bases between them. The CDR3 has 15 amino acids. The germline V gene has CDR1 SGHNT and CDR2 YYREEE (reference sequence). The DNA of the CDR3 is TGTGCCAGCAGCTTGAATGGGGGCCGCACAGATACGCAGTATTTT. This codes for CASSLNGGRTDTQYF.

The chain carries TRBV5-1 and TRBJ2-4; D is possibly TRBD2 (5 bases). CDR3 length: 15 amino acids. V was cut by 0 bases and J by 8 bases, with 15 bases left in between. The V gene's germline CDR1 is SGHRS and CDR2 YFSETQ. As DNA, the CDR3 is TGCGCCAGCAGCTTGGCCCCGGGGTTGAGCGACATTCAGTACTTC. It codes for CASSLAPGLSDIQYF.

The gene calls are TRBV6-5 and TRBJ1-2; D remains unclear. V lost 5 bases and J lost 5, with 15 bases in between. This CDR3 contains 14 residues. In germline, CDR1 is MNHEY, CDR2 SVGAGI. CDR3 residues: CASSKTVYSYGYTF. CDR3 nucleotides: TGTGCCAGCAGTAAAACAGTTTACTCGTATGGCTACACCTTC.

V usage is TRBV10-3 and J usage is TRBJ2-2, with TRBD2 identical over 8 bases. The length of the CDR3 is 13 residues. V was pared by 10 bases and J by 5 bases, with 6 bases of the junction left unmatched. Germline CDR1 reads ENHRY; CDR2 reads SYGVKD. As DNA, the CDR3 is TGTGCCACCCGAGAGCGGGGGACCGGGGAGCTGTTTTTT. It encodes CATRERGTGELFF.

The rearrangement uses TRBV4-1 and TRBJ2-1, with TRBD2 matching 10 bases. This CDR3 region has 16 residues. The germline gives CDR1 MGHRA, CDR2 YSYEKL. V was pared by 1 base and J by 5 bases, with 5 bases of the junction left unmatched. The CDR3 is CASSQGSGGVNNEQFF. CDR3 nucleotides: TGCGCCAGCAGCCAAGGGAGCGGGGGGGTAAACAATGAGCAGTTCTTC.

The chain is built from TRBV27 and TRBJ2-2; TRBD2 matches at 8 bases. The trim removed 7 bases at V and 1 base at J, leaving 2 bases unmatched. The CDR3 covers 14 residues. CDR1 and CDR2 from the germline V gene are MNHEY and SMNVEV (reference sequence). CDR3 in DNA: TGTGCCAGCAAGGCGGGGGGGAACACCGGGGAGCTGTTTTTT. Amino acid sequence: CASKAGGNTGELFF.

In regard to this clone: At one of its ends the junction is not consistent with the germline gene, which may arise from a read error. The V call is TRBV5-1, the J call TRBJ2-3, with TRBD1 matching 7 bases. CDR1 and CDR2 (germline): SGHRS, YFSETQ. CDR3 length equals 14 residues. This CDR3 is CASSLGQSPDTQYF. DNA of the CDR3: TGCGCCAGCAGTTTGGGACAGTCCCCAGATACGCAGTATTTT.

This clone was picked up one time. This chain uses TRBV15 with TRBJ1-5; D call uncertain. CDR1 and CDR2 (germline): LNHNV, YYDKDF (reference sequence). V dropped 2 bases and J dropped 4 bases, with 6 bases sitting between them. The CDR3 is made up of 13 amino acids. CDR3 sequence: CATSRQRNQPQHF. The CDR3 nucleotides read TGTGCCACCAGCAGACAGAGAAATCAGCCCCAGCATTTT. Together with reference TRBV15 and TRBJ1-5, the CDR3 gives the full variable domain: DAMVIQNPRYQVTQFGKPVTLSCSQTLNHNVMYWYQQKSSQAPKLLFHYYDKDFNNEADTPDNFQSRRPNTSFCFLDIRSPGLGDTAMYLCATSRQRNQPQHFGDGTRLSIL.

The chain links TRBV27 to TRBJ1-4; weak D call: TRBD1 (6 bases). The CDR3 is 13 amino acids. The germline CDR1 and CDR2 sequences are MNHEY and SMNVEV (reference sequence). V was shortened by 8 bases and J by 10 bases, with 17 bases between the two germline ends. CDR3 sequence (DNA): TGTGCCAGCTATGGGGGCAGGGAAGGAAAACTGTTTTTT. Its protein product is CASYGGREGKLFF.

This chain joins TRBV21-1 and TRBJ1-1. TRBV21-1 is given as a pseudogene. This CDR3 region has 15 residues. The chain's CDR3 is CASSKVINEGRGAFF. The CDR3 DNA follows: TGTGCCAGCAGCAAAGTCATCAATGAGGGGCGGGGGGCTTTCTTT.

As DNA, the CDR3 is TGCGCCAGCAGCTTCAATGGGGCAGTTAATTCACCCCTCCACTTT. This translates into CASSFNGAVNSPLHF. The chain uses TRBV5-1 and TRBJ1-6; D may be TRBD1 (5 bases). CDR3 length: 15 amino acids. The V gene's germline CDR1 is SGHRS and CDR2 YFSETQ. The ends were cut back, 2 bases at V and 6 bases at J, with 12 bases in the middle.

V usage is TRBV10-3 and J usage is TRBJ2-7; D not certain. Germline CDR1 reads ENHRY; CDR2 reads SYGVKD. V was cut by 3 bases and J by 6 bases, with 12 bases left in between. The CDR3 loop spans 13 amino acids. As DNA, the CDR3 is TGTGCCATCAGTGATTCCGGAATACGCGAGCAGTACTTC. It encodes CAISDSGIREQYF.

This chain uses TRBV4-1 with TRBJ1-5; tentative D call: TRBD1 (6 bases). Trimming cost V 2 bases and J 0 bases, with 8 bases left between them. Germline CDR1 reads MGHRA; CDR2 reads YSYEKL. This CDR3 spans 15 amino acids. The CDR3: CASSQRDNSNQPQHF. Here the CDR3 DNA reads TGCGCCAGCAGCCAACGGGACAATAGCAATCAGCCCCAGCATTTT.

The chain joins TRBV6-1 to TRBJ1-2; D uncertain. CDR3 length: 11 residues. Germline CDR1 MNHNS, CDR2 SASEGT. Trimming cost V 5 bases and J 2 bases, with 3 bases left between them. CDR3 in amino acids: CASSYNYGYTF. The CDR3 DNA is TGTGCCAGCAGTTACAACTATGGCTACACCTTC.

The rearrangement uses TRBV2 and TRBJ2-2; D may be TRBD1 or TRBD2 (5 bases each). V gave up 2 bases and J gave up 4 bases, with 8 bases separating them. Germline CDR1 and CDR2: SNHLY and FYNNEI. This CDR3 has 14 residues. CDR3 amino acids: CASSEIGGTGELFF. Here the CDR3 DNA reads TGTGCCAGCAGTGAAATTGGGGGCACCGGGGAGCTGTTTTTT.

In this sample, this clone turned up a few times. This rearrangement joins TRBV5-4 to TRBJ1-2; D unclear. V gave up 4 bases and J gave up 3 bases, with 10 bases separating them. The CDR3 spans 13 residues. The germline gives CDR1 SGHNT, CDR2 YYREEE (reference sequence). The CDR3 region is CASSPGPYYGYTF. CDR3 bases: TGTGCCAGCAGCCCTGGGCCTTACTATGGCTACACCTTC.

The rearrangement uses TRBV25-1 and TRBJ1-1, with D hard to call. The CDR3 length is 13 residues. Trimming cost V 8 bases and J 2 bases, with 12 bases left between them. Germline assignment: CDR1 MGHDK and CDR2 SYGVNS. In nucleotides, the CDR3 is TGTGCCAGCGCTCTGGGGTCCAACACTGAAGCTTTCTTT. It codes for CASALGSNTEAFF.

CDR3 loop: CASSLGAYEQYF. The CDR3 DNA sequence: TGTGCCAGCAGCTTGGGCGCTTACGAGCAGTACTTC. The V and J genes are TRBV5-4 and TRBJ2-7; D ambiguous. The germline V gene encodes CDR1 SGHNT and CDR2 YYREEE (reference sequence). This CDR3 has 12 amino acids. V was pared by 0 bases and J by 4 bases, with 5 bases between.

The rearrangement links TRBV11-1 to TRBJ1-5; no clear D gene. This CDR3 is 14 amino acids long. CDR1 and CDR2 from the germline V gene are SGHAT and FQDESV (reference sequence). V was shortened by 5 bases and J by 4 bases, with 12 bases between the two germline ends. Written as DNA, the CDR3 is TGTGCCAGCAGCCCCGGACCGCTAAATCAGCCCCAGCATTTT. Protein product: CASSPGPLNQPQHF. The full variable domain, with the rest looked up from reference TRBV11-1 and TRBJ1-5, is EAEVAQSPRYKITEKSQAVAFWCDPISGHATLYWYRQILGQGPELLVQFQDESVVDDSQLPKDRFSAERLKGVDSTLKIQPAELGDSAMYLCASSPGPLNQPQHFGDGTRLSIL.

This clone has a single count. V usage is TRBV5-1 and J usage is TRBJ2-4, with TRBD1 matching over 9 bases. V shed 4 bases, J shed 6 bases, and the junction held 5 bases outside the gene matches. This CDR3 contains 14 residues. Germline CDR1 and CDR2: SGHRS and YFSETQ. CDR3 bases: TGCGCCAGCAGCGTAGGACAGGGGAGAAACATTCAGTACTTC. As protein: CASSVGQGRNIQYF.

The chain couples TRBV6-1 to TRBJ1-2; D not resolved. Per the germline V gene, CDR1 is MNHNS and CDR2 is SASEGT. The CDR3 contains 12 residues. V gave up 2 bases and J gave up 4 bases, with 5 bases separating them. The CDR3 DNA is TGTGCCAGCAGTGAATCTTTCTATGGCTACACCTTC. It translates to CASSESFYGYTF.

The chain couples TRBV6-1 to TRBJ2-6, with 8 bases fitting TRBD1. With V trimmed by 4 bases and J by 3 bases, 2 bases remained unmatched. Germline lookup yields CDR1 MNHNS and CDR2 SASEGT. CDR3 length: 15 amino acids. The CDR3 reads CASSGQGIGANVLTF. The CDR3 region has the DNA TGTGCCAGCAGTGGACAGGGGATTGGGGCCAACGTCCTGACTTTC.

The V gene is TRBV5-1, the J gene TRBJ2-5, with 8 nucleotides matching TRBD2. The CDR3 runs to 16 residues. Germline-derived CDR1 and CDR2 are SGHRS and YFSETQ. J gave up 4 bases and V 0 bases, and 8 bases lay outside the gene matches. This CDR3 reads CASSLAPGGSGETQYF. The CDR3 DNA reads TGCGCCAGCAGCTTGGCGCCGGGGGGGAGTGGAGAGACCCAGTACTTC.